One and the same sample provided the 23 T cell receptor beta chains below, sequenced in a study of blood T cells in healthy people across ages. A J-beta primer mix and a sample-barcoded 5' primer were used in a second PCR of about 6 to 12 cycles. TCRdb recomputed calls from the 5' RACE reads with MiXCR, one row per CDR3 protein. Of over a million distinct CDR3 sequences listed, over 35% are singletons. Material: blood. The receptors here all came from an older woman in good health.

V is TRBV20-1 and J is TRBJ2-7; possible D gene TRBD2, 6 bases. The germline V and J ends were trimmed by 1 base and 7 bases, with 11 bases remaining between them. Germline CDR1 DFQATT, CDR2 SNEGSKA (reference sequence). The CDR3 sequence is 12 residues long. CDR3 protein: CSARVSSGEQYF. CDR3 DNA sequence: TGCAGTGCTAGAGTGTCGAGCGGGGAGCAGTACTTC.

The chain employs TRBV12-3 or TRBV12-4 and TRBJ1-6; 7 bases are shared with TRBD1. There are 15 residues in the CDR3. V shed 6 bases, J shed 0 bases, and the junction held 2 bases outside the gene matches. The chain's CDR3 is CASSTGDSYNSPLHF. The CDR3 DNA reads TGTGCCAGCAGCACAGGGGACTCCTATAATTCACCCCTCCACTTT.

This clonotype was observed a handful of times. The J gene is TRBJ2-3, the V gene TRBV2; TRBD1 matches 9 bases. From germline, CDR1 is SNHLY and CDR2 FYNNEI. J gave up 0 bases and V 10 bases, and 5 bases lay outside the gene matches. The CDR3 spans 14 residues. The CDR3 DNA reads TGTGCCACCAAAGGGACAGGGAGCACAGATACGCAGTATTTT. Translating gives CATKGTGSTDTQYF.

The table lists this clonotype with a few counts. This chain's CDR3 is CASSEARTSGRVGTQYF. The CDR3 DNA sequence: TGTGCCAGCAGTGAAGCGAGGACTAGCGGGAGGGTTGGGACCCAGTACTTC. The chain couples TRBV2 to TRBJ2-5; 15 bases are shared with TRBD2. The junction had 6 bases not matched to a gene; V was cut back by 0 bases and J by 7 bases. Germline V gene data show CDR1 as SNHLY and CDR2 as FYNNEI. This CDR3 is built from 17 residues. Full variable domain (remainder filled in from reference TRBV2 and TRBJ2-5): EPEVTQTPSHQVTQMGQEVILRCVPISNHLYFYWYRQILGQKVEFLVSFYNNEISEKSEIFDDQFSVERPDGSNFTLKIRSTKLEDSAMYFCASSEARTSGRVGTQYFGPGTRLLVL.

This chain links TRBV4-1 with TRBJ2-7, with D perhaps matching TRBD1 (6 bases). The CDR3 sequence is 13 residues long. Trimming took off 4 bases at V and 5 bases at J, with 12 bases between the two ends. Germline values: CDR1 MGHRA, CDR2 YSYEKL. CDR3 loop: CASSPGQLDEQYF. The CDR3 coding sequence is TGCGCCAGCAGCCCAGGACAGCTCGACGAGCAGTACTTC.

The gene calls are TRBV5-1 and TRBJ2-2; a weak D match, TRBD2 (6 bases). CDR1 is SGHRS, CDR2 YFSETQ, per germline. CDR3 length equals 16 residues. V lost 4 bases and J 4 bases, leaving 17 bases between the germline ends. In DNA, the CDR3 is TGCGCCAGCAGCCCTACGGGGACTTCGATCACCGGGGAGCTGTTTTTT. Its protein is CASSPTGTSITGELFF.

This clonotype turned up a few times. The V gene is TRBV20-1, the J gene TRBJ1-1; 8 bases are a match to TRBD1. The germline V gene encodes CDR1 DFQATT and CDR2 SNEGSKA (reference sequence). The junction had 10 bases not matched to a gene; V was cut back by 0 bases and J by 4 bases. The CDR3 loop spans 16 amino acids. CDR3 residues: CSARDPDRGRGTEAFF. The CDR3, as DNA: TGCAGTGCTAGAGACCCCGACAGGGGTCGTGGCACTGAAGCTTTCTTT.

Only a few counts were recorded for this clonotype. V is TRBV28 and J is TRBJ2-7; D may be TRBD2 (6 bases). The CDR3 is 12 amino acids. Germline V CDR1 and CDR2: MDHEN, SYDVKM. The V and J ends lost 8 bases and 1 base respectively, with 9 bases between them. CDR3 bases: TGTGCCAGCGCTCGGGGGTCCTACGAGCAGTACTTC. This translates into CASARGSYEQYF.

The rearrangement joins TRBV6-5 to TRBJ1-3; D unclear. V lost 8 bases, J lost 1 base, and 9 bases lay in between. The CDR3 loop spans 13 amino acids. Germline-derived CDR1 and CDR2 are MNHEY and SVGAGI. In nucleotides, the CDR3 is TGTGCCAGCCGCGGAGGATCTGGAAACACCATATATTTT. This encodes CASRGGSGNTIYF.

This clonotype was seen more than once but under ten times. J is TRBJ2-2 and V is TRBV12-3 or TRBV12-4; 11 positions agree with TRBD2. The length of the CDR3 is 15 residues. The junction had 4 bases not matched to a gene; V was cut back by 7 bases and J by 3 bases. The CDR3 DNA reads TGTGCCAGCACCCGGACTAGCGGGTACACCGGGGAGCTGTTTTTT. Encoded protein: CASTRTSGYTGELFF.

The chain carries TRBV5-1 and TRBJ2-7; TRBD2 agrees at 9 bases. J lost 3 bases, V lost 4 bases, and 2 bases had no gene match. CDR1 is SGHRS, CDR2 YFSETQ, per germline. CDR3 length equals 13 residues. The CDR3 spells CASSRLADYEQYF. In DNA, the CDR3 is TGCGCCAGCAGCCGACTAGCGGACTACGAGCAGTACTTC.

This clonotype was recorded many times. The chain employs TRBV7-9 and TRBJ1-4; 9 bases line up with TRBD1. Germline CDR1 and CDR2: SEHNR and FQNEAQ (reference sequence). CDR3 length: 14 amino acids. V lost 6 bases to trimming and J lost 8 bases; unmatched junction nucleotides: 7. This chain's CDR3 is CASSLGQGDEKLFF. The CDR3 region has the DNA TGTGCCAGCAGTCTGGGACAGGGCGACGAAAAACTGTTTTTT. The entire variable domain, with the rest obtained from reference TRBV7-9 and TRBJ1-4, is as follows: DTGVSQNPRHKITKRGQNVTFRCDPISEHNRLYWYRQTLGQGPEFLTYFQNEAQLEKSRLLSDRFSAERPKGSFSTLEIQRTEQGDSAMYLCASSLGQGDEKLFFGSGTQLSVL.

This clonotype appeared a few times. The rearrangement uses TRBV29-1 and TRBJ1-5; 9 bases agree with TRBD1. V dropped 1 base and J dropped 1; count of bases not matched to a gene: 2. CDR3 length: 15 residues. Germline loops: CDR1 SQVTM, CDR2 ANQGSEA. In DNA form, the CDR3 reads TGCAGCGTTGAAGTAACAGGGGGCAGCAATCAGCCCCAGCATTTT. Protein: CSVEVTGGSNQPQHF.

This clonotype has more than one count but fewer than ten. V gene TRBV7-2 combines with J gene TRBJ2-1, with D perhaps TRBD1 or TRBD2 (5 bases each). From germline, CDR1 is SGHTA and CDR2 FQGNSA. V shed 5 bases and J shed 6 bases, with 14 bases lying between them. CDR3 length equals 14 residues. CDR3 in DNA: TGTGCCAGCAGCGGGACCTACACCACCAATGAGCAGTTCTTC. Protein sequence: CASSGTYTTNEQFF.

The CDR3 coding sequence is TGTGCCAGCACCCCCGCAGGGAGATACGAGCAGTACTTC. Its translation: CASTPAGRYEQYF. The V call is TRBV28, the J call TRBJ2-7; D may be TRBD1 or TRBD2 (5 bases each). CDR1 is MDHEN and CDR2 is SYDVKM in the germline V gene. This CDR3 is built from 13 residues. The germline V and J ends were trimmed by 7 bases and 4 bases, with 14 bases remaining between them.

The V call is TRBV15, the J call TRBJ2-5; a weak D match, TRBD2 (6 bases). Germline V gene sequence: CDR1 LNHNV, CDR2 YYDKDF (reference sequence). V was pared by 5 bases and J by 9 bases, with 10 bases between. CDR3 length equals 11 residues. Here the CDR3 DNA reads TGTGCCACCAGCGTCCGGGACTCCCAGTACTTC. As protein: CATSVRDSQYF.

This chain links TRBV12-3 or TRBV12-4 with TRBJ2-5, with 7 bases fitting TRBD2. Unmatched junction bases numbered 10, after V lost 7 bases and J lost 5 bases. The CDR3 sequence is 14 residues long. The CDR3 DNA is TGTGCCAGCATGGGGGGGTCCTCCGTCGAGACCCAGTACTTC. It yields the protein CASMGGSSVETQYF.

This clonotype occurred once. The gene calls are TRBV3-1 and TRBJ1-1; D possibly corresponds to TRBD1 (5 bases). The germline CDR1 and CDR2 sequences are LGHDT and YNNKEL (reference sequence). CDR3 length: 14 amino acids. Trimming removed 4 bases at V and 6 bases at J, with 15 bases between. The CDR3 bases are TGTGCCAGCAGCCCGGACCCCACGGGGGCTGAAGCTTTCTTT. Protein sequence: CASSPDPTGAEAFF.

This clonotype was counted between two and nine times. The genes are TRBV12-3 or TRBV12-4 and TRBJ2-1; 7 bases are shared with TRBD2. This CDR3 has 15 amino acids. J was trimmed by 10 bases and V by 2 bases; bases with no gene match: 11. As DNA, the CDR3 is TGTGCCAGCAGTTTAAGGGCGTCTAGCGGCCGGGAGCAGTTCTTC. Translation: CASSLRASSGREQFF.

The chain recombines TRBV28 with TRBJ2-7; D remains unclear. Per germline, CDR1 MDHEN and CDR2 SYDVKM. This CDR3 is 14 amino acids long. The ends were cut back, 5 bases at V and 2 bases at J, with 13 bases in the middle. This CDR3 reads CASSPRGEPYEQYF. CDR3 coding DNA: TGTGCCAGCAGTCCCAGAGGAGAACCCTACGAGCAGTACTTC.

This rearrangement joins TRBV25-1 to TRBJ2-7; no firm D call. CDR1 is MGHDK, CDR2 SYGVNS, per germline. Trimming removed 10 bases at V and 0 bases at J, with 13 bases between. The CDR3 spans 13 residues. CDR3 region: CATRLGFSYEQYF. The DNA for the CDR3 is TGTGCCACCCGGCTGGGATTCTCCTACGAGCAGTACTTC.

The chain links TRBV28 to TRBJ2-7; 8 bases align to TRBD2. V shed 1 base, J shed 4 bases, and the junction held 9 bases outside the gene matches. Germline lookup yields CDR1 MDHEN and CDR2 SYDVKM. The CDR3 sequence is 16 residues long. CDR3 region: CASSLYSGGGPYEQYF. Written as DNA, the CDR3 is TGTGCCAGCAGTTTATATAGTGGCGGGGGGCCATACGAGCAGTACTTC. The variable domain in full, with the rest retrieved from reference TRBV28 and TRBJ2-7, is DVKVTQSSRYLVKRTGEKVFLECVQDMDHENMFWYRQDPGLGLRLIYFSYDVKMKEKGDIPEGYSVSREKKERFSLILESASTNQTSMYLCASSLYSGGGPYEQYFGPGTRLTVT.

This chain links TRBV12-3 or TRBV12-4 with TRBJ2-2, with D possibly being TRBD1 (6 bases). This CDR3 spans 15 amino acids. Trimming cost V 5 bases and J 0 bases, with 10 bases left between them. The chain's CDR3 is CASSRTVPNTGELFF. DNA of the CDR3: TGTGCCAGCAGTCGGACAGTCCCGAACACCGGGGAGCTGTTTTTT.